This TCR beta chain was captured by sequencing in a study of OX40 agonist ivuxolimab in advanced cancers. The wider study: Participants averaged about 60 years of age (range about 23 to 80) and were over 75% male.

Sequencing used immunoSEQ multiplex PCR; TCRdb keeps in-frame clones, though not all of them. The data hold roughly 34,000 clones, with roughly 80% observed a single time. The material was CD4+ or CD8+ T cells sorted from blood, obtained in a trial of the OX40 agonist ivuxolimab. This receptor was taken from an adult with an advanced solid tumor such as melanoma, head and neck, liver or kidney cancer.

The CDR3 DNA reads as TGTGCCAGCAGCTTAGCGGGGACCACAGATACGCAGTATTTT. This encodes CASSLAGTTDTQYF. V gene TRBV11-3 combines with J gene TRBJ2-3, with D perhaps given as TRBD1 or TRBD2 (5 bases each). V dropped 1 base and J dropped 2 bases, with 7 bases sitting between them. This CDR3 contains 14 residues. Germline V gene sequence: CDR1 SGHNT, CDR2 YENEEA. The full variable domain, completed using reference TRBV11-3 and TRBJ2-3, is EAGVVQSPRYKIIEKKQPVAFWCNPISGHNTLYWYLQNLGQGPELLIRYENEEAVDDSQLPKDRFSAERLKGVDSTLKIQPAELGDSAVYLCASSLAGTTDTQYFGPGTRLTVL.